The present TCR beta chain was sequenced within a study of T cells in Graves' hyperthyroidism and ophthalmopathy. Study-wide context: Prior to any treatment, at the point of initial diagnosis, peripheral blood was collected.

The CDR3 sequence is 15 residues long. Germline lookup yields CDR1 SGHDT and CDR2 YYEEEE. V was shortened by 4 bases and J by 0 bases, with 12 bases between the two germline ends. Ophthalmopathy patients all had a Clinical Activity Score of at least 3, a NOSPECS grade of at least 4 and disease under 3 months old. Study findings and constraints: Separation of ophthalmopathy from stable hyperthyroidism was achieved by a 13 V-J model.

This clonotype occurred a few times. No antigen is known for it. RNA transcripts served as the template for amplifying TCR beta CDR3 regions. First-round RT-PCR targeting the TCR CDR3 was performed with the HTBI primer set. TCRdb called the multiplex PCR reads again in MiXCR, with one record for every CDR3 protein. The sample includes 500,000 to 550,000 distinct CDR3 sequences, just under 20% of them seen just once. Material for sequencing was blood. This chain links TRBV5-6 with TRBJ2-3; D perhaps matches TRBD2 (5 bases). This receptor was taken from a man in his forties with Graves' ophthalmopathy. The CDR3 loop reads CASSPGLISTDTQYF. CDR3 in DNA: TGTGCCAGCAGCCCCGGACTGATTAGCACAGATACGCAGTATTTT.